This T cell receptor (beta chain) was captured in a study of T cells in Graves' hyperthyroidism and ophthalmopathy. Concerning this clonotype: At one boundary the junction diverges from the germline segment, which might be a read error.

The CDR3 totals 15 residues. RNA transcripts served as the template for amplifying TCR beta CDR3 regions. In the first-round RT-PCR of the TCR CDR3, the HTBI primer set was used. Via MiXCR, TCRdb re-called the multiplex PCR reads, giving one row per CDR3 protein. In the table there are 750,000 to 950,000 distinct CDR3 sequences, over 35% of which are singletons. The chain is built from TRBV12-3 or TRBV12-4 and TRBJ1-6; maybe TRBD1 (6 bases). The TCR sequence derives from a man aged 18 to 29 with Graves' hyperthyroidism. The sequenced sample was blood. CDR3 loop: CASSLRDTYNSPLHF. The CDR3 nucleotides are TGTGCCAGCAGTTTGCGGGACACCTATAACTCACCCCTCCACTTT.